This entry concerns a single T cell receptor beta chain. No antigen is known for it. No base qualities exist here, and no much larger clone lies one base off it. Systemically healthy Caucasian individuals from Russia, 39 in total and aged roughly 6 to 100 years, were included as donors. Around 10 milliliters of peripheral blood were collected from each donor into EDTA-treated Vacutainer tubes. PBMCs were isolated by Ficoll-Paque density-gradient centrifugation, with at least 6 million obtained per sample. Trizol reagent was used to extract total RNA from PBMCs, with at least 5 micrograms per sample. For every donor, flow cytometry on a PBMC aliquot measured the percentage of naive CD45RAhigh/CD27high T cells. The data belong to a study of blood T cells in healthy people across ages (dated by TCRdb to 2013 to 2016). Study-level background: Template switching captured roughly one uniquely barcoded TCR beta cDNA molecule per two T cells in model experiments. Using deep sequencing normalized with unique cDNA molecular identifiers, the study measured how TCR beta repertoire diversity changes with age. Donors were grouped into four age groups: young (average roughly 16 years), middle-aged (approximately 41), aged (approximately 58) and long-lived (82). To avoid experimental bias, donors of different ages were randomly spread across the sequencing lanes. The study analyzed two additional independent replicas of 1 million unique cDNA reads from the same blood draw for two donors, one aged 18 to 30 and one aged 80 or older.

Study-wide findings and limitations: Because donor CMV infection status was unknown, age-related changes in expanded clonotypes were potentially confounded. Conclusive comparison of naive and antigen-experienced compartments was prevented by the profiling of bulk unsorted PBMCs. A strong correlation was found between observed TCR beta diversity and the percentage of naive T cells measured by flow cytometry. Observed TCR beta diversity per million T cells fell roughly linearly with age, and a significant reduction was already apparent by age around 40. Compared with the aged group, the long-lived group had more naive CD4+ T cells, fewer expanded clones and increased TCR diversity, a pattern suggesting age selection. Estimates of total diversity based on one million sequenced T cells were considered lower bounds and underestimates.

To prepare the library, 5' RACE was applied. Instrument on record: Illumina HiSeq 2500. A second PCR of roughly 7 to 12 cycles was performed with a sample-barcoded 5' primer and a J-beta primer mix. A template-switch 5' adaptor carrying 12 random nucleotides introduced a unique molecular identifier onto each TCR beta cDNA molecule. Each sample yielded at least 2.5 million CDR3-containing paired-end reads. First-strand cDNA synthesis was performed from all RNA using the Mint cDNA synthesis kit, with priming by a TRBC-specific oligonucleotide. All cDNA was treated with uracil-DNA glycosylase and then went through a first 18-cycle PCR with the universal primers M1SS and BC2_uni_R. The published analysis was carried out like this. Normalization of each sample was performed by random selection of 1 million high-quality reads, each carrying a distinct molecular identifier. Instead of being binned into consensus sequences, reads with shared molecular identifiers were discarded. MiTCR, run with a Q25 quality threshold and the strictest error-elimination algorithm, handled CDR3 identification, clonotype clustering and error correction. A nonparametric unseen species model using Euler transformation provided a lower-bound estimate of total TCR beta diversity. The public reads were reprocessed in TCRdb via fastp at Q25 and MiXCR, keeping in-frame beta chains. Each CDR3 protein appears once, grouped with its most common genes and DNA. These V and J calls derive from TCRdb rather than the authors' analysis. Within this sample are about 680,000 distinct CDR3 sequences, with about 52% of them counted one time only. Under 35% of the sample lies in the top ten.

As encoded in the germline V gene, CDR1 is SGHTA while CDR2 is FQGNSA. The CDR3 holds 15 amino acids from the cysteine to the phenylalanine. Just the 45-base CDR3 DNA is kept, in frame starting at base 1. V lost 3 bases and J lost 2 bases, and the count of bases not matched to a germline gene is 5. The clonotype was recovered from a woman aged 55-69 years in good health. The sequencing input was blood. This chain joins TRBV7-2 to TRBJ2-7; 9 bases in the junction line up with TRBD1. The DNA sequence is given as TGTGCCAGCAGCTTCAGGACAGGGGAGACCTACGAGCAGTACTTC. Its translation is CASSFRTGETYEQYF. Outside the CDR3, residues come from the reference TRBV7-2 and TRBJ2-7 proteins, so the full variable domain is: GAGVSQSPSNKVTEKGKDVELRCDPISGHTALYWYRQSLGQGLEFLIYFQGNSAPDKSGLPSDRFSAERTGGSVSTLTIQRTQQEDSAVYLCASSFRTGETYEQYFGPGTRLTVT.